This TCR beta chain was identified in a study of cytomegalovirus exposure and HLA in healthy donors (dated by TCRdb to about 2017). Broadly, across the study: A later analysis indicated that the roughly 120 validation repertoires were generated on the platform also employed for the approximately 690 repertoires of the first cohort. The aim of the study was to test whether cataloging public T cell receptors could identify signatures of past pathogen exposure. Along with the approximately 670-subject first cohort, a separate validation cohort of around 120 different subjects was used. To predict cytomegalovirus infection status, the study combined high-throughput TCR immunosequencing, statistical association of individual TCRs with disease status, and machine learning. Study-wide conclusions, independent of this receptor: Subsequent analysis determined that TCRs grouped into clusters in the first cohort also showed a tendency toward co-occurrence across the roughly 120 validation repertoires, and approximately 93% of cluster scores exceeded 0. It was suggested by the authors that the approach could potentially be generalized to other disease states and immunological phenotypes. In the study, 150 to 200 TCR beta chains were listed as associated with cytomegalovirus. A later analysis lacked HLA typing for the validation cohort, so it scored co-occurrence in that cohort across all 120 or so repertoires. Cytomegalovirus status was reported to be diagnosed by the classifier with high specificity and sensitivity in both the original and validation cohorts. Across donors, most TCR sequences were observed very rarely, whereas some public TCRs were present in many individuals. A few of the identified cytomegalovirus-associated TCR beta chains were confirmed in vitro to be specific for cytomegalovirus antigens.

Concerning this clone itself: The clone's antigen remains unknown. Per-nucleotide qualities are absent, and no much larger clonotype sits a single base away.

Donors formed part of the validation cohort, which comprised 120 subjects and was distinct from the first cohort of over 500 subjects. Library creation used the immunoSEQ multiplex PCR assay. The published analysis was carried out like this. A statistical classification framework was built for diagnosing cytomegalovirus status from the catalog of TCR beta chain sequences. Here the immuneACCESS table is served through TCRdb, limited to in-frame sequences with V and J called. Missing clones are a known gap in these copies; in checked studies unresolved V genes cover under half, and the rest lacks a known reason. V and J calls and clone size are given by that table; D and trimming were obtained from the DNA. For this sample the table gives some 48,000 clones, of which 94% were detected only once. Less than 9.5% of the sample belongs to the ten largest clones. According to the germline V gene, CDR1 reads SGHRS and CDR2 reads YFSETQ. The CDR3 contains 16 residues, cysteine and phenylalanine counted. The DNA shown is the 48-base CDR3, in frame from base 1. V lost 0 bases and J lost 2 bases, and the count of bases not matched to a germline gene is 4.

What was sequenced was PBMCs. This clonotype was sampled from a woman in her late teens or twenties in good health and CMV-seropositive. The V and J genes are TRBV5-1 and TRBJ1-2, with 10 bases in between that match TRBD1. The CDR3 region reads CASSLEPDRGNYGYTF. The DNA sequence follows: TGCGCCAGCAGCTTGGAACCGGACAGGGGGAACTATGGCTACACCTTC.